The present entry profiles one T cell receptor beta chain with its context. Its binding antigen is unknown. Per-base quality was not reported, and no clone a single base away is much larger than it. The data were taken from a study of cytomegalovirus exposure and HLA in healthy donors (TCRdb year 2017). In the study overall: An earlier analysis of fewer than 750 of the donors reported 276 Gb of sequence data and 117 million unique TCR beta sequences obtained from about 200 million T cells. High-throughput TCR immunosequencing, statistical association of individual TCRs with disease status, and machine learning were combined to predict cytomegalovirus infection status. In an earlier analysis of several hundred of the donors, high-throughput TCR beta sequencing was used to judge whether each TCR beta V gene segment behaved as functional or pseudogenic. HLA typing covered class I and class II loci at four-digit resolution. A separate validation cohort of roughly 120 different subjects was used in addition to the roughly 720-subject first cohort. Alongside the repertoire data, information on donor age, sex, ethnicity and CMV serostatus was compiled. To study patterns of TCR occurrence, a later analysis re-analyzed previously published TCR beta repertoires from 666 donors and added high-resolution HLA genotyping. Across roughly 420 genotyped donors of the cohort, an average of approximately 200,000 unique TCR beta nucleotide sequences per donor were sequenced, and 15% to 20% of those sequences were non-productive. The study aimed to test whether cataloging public T cell receptors could reveal signatures of past pathogen exposure. Typing coverage differed by locus: A, B, C, DRB1 and DQB1 were typed in about 620-630 donors, DQA1 in around 500, DPA1 in 600 to 610, and DPB1 in around 440. All discovery cohort repertoires had been generated on a single sequencing platform. The genetic ancestry cluster associated with self-reported Caucasian donors included 65% to 90% of the 398 genotyped donors. A later genetic analysis used genome-wide SNP genotypes for about 60% of the roughly 700 donors, treating that subset as a discovery cohort. An early release that covered around 590 HLA-typed donors contained 300 to 350 gigabases of sequencing data and about 84 million unique TCR sequences. Rather than drawing on any new phenotypic data, the later analysis identified candidate immune exposures from TCR beta sequences and the way those sequences occurred across donors. Because of strong linkage in the cohort, five DR-DQ haplotypes were treated as single units for association and clustering. The study used immunosequencing to profile the T cell repertoires of hundreds of subjects and linked those repertoires to cytomegalovirus serostatus. Overall study results and their limits: Sequencing depth was assumed to be roughly uniform across donors in the presence/absence analyses, though that assumption may not hold. A later genetic analysis reported fewer N-insertions in productive TCRs among donors in an Asian-associated ancestry cluster than the roughly 700-donor mean. Linkage disequilibrium might explain the correlated functional status among segregating V segments, but an unknown experimental factor could not be excluded. In a later analysis, several top co-occurrence clusters were reported to appear linked to parvovirus B19, influenza, CMV and Epstein-Barr virus. This cohort had only TCR beta chains sequenced, and the lack of alpha or paired-chain data limited which features could be detected. CMV serostatus was the only immune exposure information available for the cohort. According to the authors, the approach could potentially be generalized to other disease states and immunological phenotypes. About 17 rarely observed V segments, including chromosome 9 orphons, were excluded from the earlier analysis of approximately 500 of the donors because counts were too low. Compared with equally common non-associated chains, HLA-associated TCR beta chains in a later analysis were more clonally expanded and had lower generation probabilities. In vitro tests confirmed that a few of the cytomegalovirus-associated TCR beta chains recognize cytomegalovirus antigens. A later analysis found that TCR association rates varied across HLA loci, with DRB1 alleles showing the most associated TCRs and HLA-C alleles the fewest. According to a later analysis, most CMV-associated TCR beta chains appeared to be HLA-restricted, and the HLA associations seemed to be driven largely by CMV exposure. Cytomegalovirus status was reported to be diagnosed by the classifier with high specificity and sensitivity in both the original and validation cohorts. A further reported finding was that TCR beta sequences accurately predicted the HLA-A and HLA-B alleles for most subjects in the first cohort. While some public TCRs were present in many individuals, most TCR sequences turned up only very rarely across donors. Because HLA typing was missing for some donors at each locus, association tests included only the typed subset. A group of highly shared sequence variants was considered likely to be a technical artifact of the sequencing pipeline. In a later analysis, over 15,000 TCR beta sequences were associated with specific HLA alleles at a false discovery rate of 0.05. Broadly in line with IMGT annotations, most TCR beta V segments showed up in productive rearrangements about 87% or about 30% of the time in an earlier analysis of roughly 590 of the donors. An association between a missense DCLRE1C variant and V-gene and J-gene trimming of TCR beta chains was found in a later genetic analysis and replicated in an independent cohort. The study listed approximately 150 TCR beta chains as associated with cytomegalovirus. Assigning TCR associations to individual alleles was difficult when HLA alleles, especially DR and DQ, strongly co-occurred.

The cohort comprised some 700 healthy bone marrow donors. Cohort members were all nominally healthy when sampled, although unrecorded immune exposures were likely present. The donor tested CMV seronegative, placing the donor among the roughly 340 seronegative members of the cohort. A peripheral blood sample was provided by each donor, and peripheral blood mononuclear cells were used for TCR beta sequencing. The Qiagen DNeasy Blood Extraction Kit was used to extract genomic DNA from the blood cell samples. Receptor libraries were prepared by the immunoSEQ multiplex PCR assay. The multiplex PCR relied on a mix of 60 forward primers for TCR Vbeta segments and 13 reverse primers for TCR Jbeta segments. A multiplex PCR assay on genomic DNA amplified the CDR3 region of rearranged TCR beta genes. The Illumina HiSeq System was used to sequence the amplified TCR beta libraries as 87-base-pair reads. The original pipeline was this. Across the roughly 600 repertoires, a later analysis counted around 80 million unique TCR beta chains, roughly 11 million of which were shared by at least two donors. To remove PCR and sequencing errors, raw reads were error-corrected and collapsed into unique sequences using a nearest-neighbor algorithm that merged closely related sequences. CDR3 sequences were aligned to IMGT reference sequences to assign V, D and J gene segments. For a sequence to be retained, a match of at least six nucleotides to both a V gene segment and a J gene segment was required. A rearrangement counted as productive if the CDR3 had no stop codons and remained in frame with V and J, and every other rearrangement counted as non-productive. Following IMGT convention, CDR3 was defined as the stretch from the second conserved V-encoded cysteine to the conserved J-encoded phenylalanine. In an earlier analysis of roughly 580 of the donors, sequences lacking an unambiguous match to a single V gene segment were excluded. In an earlier analysis of 587 of the donors, V segments were called functional above 56.7% productive rearrangements and were called segregating when the between-donor standard deviation exceeded 5%. A statistical classification framework was built to diagnose cytomegalovirus status from the catalog of TCR beta chain sequences. In a later analysis, V and J genes were assigned by comparing TCR nucleotide sequences against IMGT/GENE-DB human TR gene sequences. Using the TCRdist pipeline, a later analysis assigned CDR3 sequences along with most-parsimonious VDJ recombination scenarios. In a later analysis, each TCR beta chain was defined by its CDR3 amino acid sequence together with its V-gene family, and reads lacking a unique V-gene family were excluded. In a later analysis, 500 to 650 highly shared, low-generation-probability nucleotide sequences were removed to address suspected cross-contamination and a sequencing artifact. For each public chain, a later analysis derived a clonal expansion index from normalized ranks of inferred template counts within each repertoire. In a later analysis, generation probabilities were computed using a VDJ recombination model fitted to out-of-frame rearrangements, and the results were checked against IGoR. A later analysis scored TCR-TCR, TCR-HLA and TCR-CMV co-occurrence with hypergeometric tests, applying a repertoire-size bias correction to TCR pairs. False discovery rates were estimated in a later analysis by permuting HLA or CMV assignments 20 times. A later analysis grouped co-occurring TCRs with DBSCAN, adding TCRdist sequence similarity when clustering within HLA-allele-positive subsets. Repertoires with fewer than 30,000 or more than 120,000 public chains were left out of co-occurrence clustering, as were about 5 repertoires with anomalous nucleotide sharing. The immuneACCESS repertoire file appears here via TCRdb, limited to in-frame rearrangements. These files lack a portion of the clones; in checked studies, under half of the deficit traces to unresolved V genes, and the cause of the others is not known. The DNA gave D and trimming, while V, J and clone size come from that table. Within this sample are about 160,000 clones, with approximately 70% of them counted one time only. Roughly 1.7% of the sample comes from the top ten.

Sequenced input: PBMCs. The clonotype was recovered from a woman between 18 and 29 years old in good health and CMV-seronegative.

The bases read TGCAGCGTTGGGGACTCACCGAACTATGGCTACACCTTC. Protein translation: CSVGDSPNYGYTF. The rearrangement joined TRBV29-1 to TRBJ1-2; the D gene is possibly TRBD1, with 5 bases matching. Trimming removed 4 bases from V and 2 bases from J, leaving 11 bases between the germline ends. CDR1 and CDR2, looked up from the germline V gene, are SQVTM and ANQGSEA. Taken from cysteine to phenylalanine, the CDR3 has 13 residues. Only the CDR3 part of the read is kept: 39 bases, read in frame from the first base.